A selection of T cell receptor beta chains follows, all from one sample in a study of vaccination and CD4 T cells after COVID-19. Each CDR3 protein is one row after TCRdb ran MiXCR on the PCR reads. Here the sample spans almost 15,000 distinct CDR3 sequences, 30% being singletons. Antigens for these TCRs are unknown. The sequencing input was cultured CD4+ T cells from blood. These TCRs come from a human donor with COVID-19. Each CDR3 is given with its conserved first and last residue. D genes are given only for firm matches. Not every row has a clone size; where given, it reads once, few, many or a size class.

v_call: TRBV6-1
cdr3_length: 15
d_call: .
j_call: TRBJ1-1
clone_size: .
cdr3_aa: CASSLFGGGNTEAFF
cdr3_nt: TGTGCCAGCAGCCTATTCGGCGGGGGGAACACTGAAGCTTTCTTT

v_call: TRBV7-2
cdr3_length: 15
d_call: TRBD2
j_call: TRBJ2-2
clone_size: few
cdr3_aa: CASSESGEPTGELFF
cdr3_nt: TGTGCCAGCAGCGAGAGCGGGGAGCCCACCGGGGAGCTGTTTTTT

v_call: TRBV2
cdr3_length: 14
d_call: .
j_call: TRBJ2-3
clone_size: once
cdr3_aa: CASSLTSSTDTQYF
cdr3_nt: TGTGCCAGCAGCCTGACATCTAGCACAGATACGCAGTATTTT

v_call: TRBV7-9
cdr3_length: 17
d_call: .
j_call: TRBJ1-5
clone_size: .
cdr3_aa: CASSQRDTQRLYQPQHF
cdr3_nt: TGTGCCAGCAGCCAGCGGGACACCCAACGCCTTTATCAGCCCCAGCATTTT

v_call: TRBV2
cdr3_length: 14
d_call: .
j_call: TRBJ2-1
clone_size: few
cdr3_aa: CASSEWVGGNEQFF
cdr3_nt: TGTGCCAGCAGTGAATGGGTCGGGGGCAATGAGCAGTTCTTC

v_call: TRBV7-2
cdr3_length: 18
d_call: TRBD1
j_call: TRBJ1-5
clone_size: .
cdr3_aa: CASSLYSQGGQSNQPQHF
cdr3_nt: TGTGCCAGCAGCTTATATTCCCAGGGGGGGCAAAGCAATCAGCCCCAGCATTTT

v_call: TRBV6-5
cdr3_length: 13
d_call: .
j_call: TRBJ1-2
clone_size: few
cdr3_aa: CASSYGSANGYTF
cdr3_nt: TGTGCCAGCAGTTACGGGTCGGCGAATGGCTACACCTTC

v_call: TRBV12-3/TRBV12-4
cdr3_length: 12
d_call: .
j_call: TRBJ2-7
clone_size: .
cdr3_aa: CASSSSLYEQYF
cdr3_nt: TGTGCCAGCAGTTCCAGTCTCTACGAGCAGTACTTC

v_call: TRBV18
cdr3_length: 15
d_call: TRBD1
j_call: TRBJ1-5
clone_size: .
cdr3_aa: CASSPDRGGNQPQHF
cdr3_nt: TGTGCCAGCTCACCTGACAGGGGTGGAAATCAGCCCCAGCATTTT

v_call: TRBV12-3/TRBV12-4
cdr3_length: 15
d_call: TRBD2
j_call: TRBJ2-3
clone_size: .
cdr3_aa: CASSTPGLPTDTQYF
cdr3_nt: TGTGCCAGCAGTACTCCGGGACTACCAACAGATACGCAGTATTTT

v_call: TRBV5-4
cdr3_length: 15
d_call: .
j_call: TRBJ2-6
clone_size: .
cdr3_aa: CASSSGASGANVLTF
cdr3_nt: TGTGCCAGCAGCTCCGGGGCCTCTGGGGCCAACGTCCTGACTTTC

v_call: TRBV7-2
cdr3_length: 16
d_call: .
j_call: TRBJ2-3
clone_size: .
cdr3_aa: CASSLFAGASTDTQYF
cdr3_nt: TGTGCCAGCAGCTTATTCGCGGGGGCCTCCACAGATACGCAGTATTTT

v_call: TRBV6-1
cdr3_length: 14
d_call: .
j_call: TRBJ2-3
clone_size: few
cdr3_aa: CATRQAESTDTQYF
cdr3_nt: TGTGCCACCAGACAGGCCGAGAGCACAGATACGCAGTATTTT

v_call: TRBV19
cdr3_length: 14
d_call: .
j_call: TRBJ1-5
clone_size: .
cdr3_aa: CASSFDTRNQPQHF
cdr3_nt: TGTGCCAGTAGTTTTGACACCCGCAATCAGCCCCAGCATTTT

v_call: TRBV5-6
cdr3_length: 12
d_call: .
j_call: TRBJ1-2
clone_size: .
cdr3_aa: CASSTGNYGYTF
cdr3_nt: TGTGCCAGCAGCACAGGGAACTATGGCTACACCTTC

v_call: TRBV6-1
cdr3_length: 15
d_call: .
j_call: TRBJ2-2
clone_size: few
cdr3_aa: CASRRVASYTGELFF
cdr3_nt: TGTGCCAGCAGGAGGGTAGCCAGTTACACCGGGGAGCTGTTTTTT

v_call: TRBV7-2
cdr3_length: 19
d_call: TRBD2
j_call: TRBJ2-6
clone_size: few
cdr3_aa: CASSLILLAGDSGANVLTF
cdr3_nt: TGTGCCAGCAGCTTAATACTACTAGCGGGAGACTCTGGGGCCAACGTCCTGACTTTC

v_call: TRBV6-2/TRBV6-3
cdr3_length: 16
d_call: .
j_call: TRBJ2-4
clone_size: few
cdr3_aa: CAAGPVGTLAKNIQYF
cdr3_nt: TGTGCCGCCGGCCCAGTGGGAACCCTAGCCAAAAACATTCAGTACTTC

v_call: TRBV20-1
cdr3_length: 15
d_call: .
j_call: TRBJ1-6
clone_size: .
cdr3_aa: CSARDRETQGLTLHF
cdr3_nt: TGCAGTGCTAGAGATCGCGAGACGCAGGGTCTGACCCTCCACTTT

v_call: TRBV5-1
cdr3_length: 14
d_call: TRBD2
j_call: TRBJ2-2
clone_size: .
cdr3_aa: CASSLDGGAGELFF
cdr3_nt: TGCGCCAGCAGCTTGGATGGGGGGGCCGGGGAGCTGTTTTTT

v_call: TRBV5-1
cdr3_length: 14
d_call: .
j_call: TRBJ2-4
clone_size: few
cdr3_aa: CASSSGAAKNIQYF
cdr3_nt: TGCGCCAGCAGCTCGGGGGCAGCCAAAAACATTCAGTACTTC

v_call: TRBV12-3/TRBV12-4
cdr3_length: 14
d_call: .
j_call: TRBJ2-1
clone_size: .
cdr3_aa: CASSFDSPYNEQFF
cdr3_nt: TGTGCCAGCAGTTTTGATAGCCCCTACAATGAGCAGTTCTTC

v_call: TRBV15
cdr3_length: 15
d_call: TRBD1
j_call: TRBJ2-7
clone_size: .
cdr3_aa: CATSSKGQDSYEQYF
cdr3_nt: TGTGCCACCAGCAGCAAGGGACAGGACTCCTACGAGCAGTACTTC

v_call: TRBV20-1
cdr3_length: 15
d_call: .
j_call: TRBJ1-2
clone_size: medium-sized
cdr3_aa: CSATRNAWQDYGYTF
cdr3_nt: TGCAGTGCTACCCGGAATGCGTGGCAGGACTATGGCTACACCTTC

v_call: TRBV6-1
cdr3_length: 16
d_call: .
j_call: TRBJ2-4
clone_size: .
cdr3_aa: CASSESMGGAKNIQYF
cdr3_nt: TGTGCCAGCAGTGAGTCGATGGGGGGTGCCAAAAACATTCAGTACTTC